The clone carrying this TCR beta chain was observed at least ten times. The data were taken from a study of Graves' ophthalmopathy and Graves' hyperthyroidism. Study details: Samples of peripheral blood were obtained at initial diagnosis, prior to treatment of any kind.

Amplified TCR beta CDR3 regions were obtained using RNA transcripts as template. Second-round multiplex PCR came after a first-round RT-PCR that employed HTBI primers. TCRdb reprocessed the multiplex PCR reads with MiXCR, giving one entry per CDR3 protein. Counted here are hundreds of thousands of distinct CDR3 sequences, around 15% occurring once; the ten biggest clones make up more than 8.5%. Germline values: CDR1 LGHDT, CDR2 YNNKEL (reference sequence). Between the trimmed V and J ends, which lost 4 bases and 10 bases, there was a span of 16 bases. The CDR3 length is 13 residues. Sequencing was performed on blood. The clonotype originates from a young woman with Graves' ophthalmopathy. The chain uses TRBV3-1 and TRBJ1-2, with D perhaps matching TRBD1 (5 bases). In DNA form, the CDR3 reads TGTGCCAGCAGCCCGGGTTCGGGGCAGGACTACACCTTC. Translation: CASSPGSGQDYTF.